Here is one TCR beta chain with its context. This sample was included in a study of blood T cell repertoires in COVID-19. Whole-study context: Sites in the United States, Italy and Spain provided acute and convalescent COVID-19 samples. T cells, B-cell-depleted T cells, or PBMCs supplied cDNA or gDNA.

CDR1 and CDR2 from the germline V gene are SGDLS and YYNGEE. CDR3 length: 13 amino acids. V was trimmed by 0 bases and J by 3 bases, leaving 4 bases between them. In the authors' workflow: For nucleated cells, counts were estimated from reference gene primer amplification. Here immunoSEQ multiplex PCR was the method, and the copy in TCRdb shows in-frame clones only, minus some. That table gives V, J and clone size, and the DNA gave D and trimming. The data show 100,000 to 150,000 clones, 81% seen once. Specimen: peripheral blood. The sequence came from a man under 40 with COVID-19, enrolled during active disease. This chain connects TRBV9 to TRBJ1-5; D remains ambiguous. In DNA, the CDR3 is TGTGCCAGCAGCGTAGGAGTCAATCAGCCCCAGCATTTT. Protein: CASSVGVNQPQHF.